Sequencing of this T cell receptor beta chain was carried out in a study of technical replicates of blood from a few donors (dated by TCRdb to the late 2010s). The CDR3 holds 15 amino acids from the cysteine to the phenylalanine. Kept here is only the CDR3 DNA, which spans 45 bases and is read in frame from base 1. In the germline V gene, CDR1 corresponds to MNHEY and CDR2 to SVGAGI. From V the trimming removes 2 bases and from J it removes 5 bases, while the gene matches leave 8 bases of the junction unaccounted for. On this clone: Its cognate antigen has yet to be identified. Base qualities are missing; no much larger clone stands one base away.

Receptor libraries were prepared by the immunoSEQ multiplex PCR assay. TCRdb stores this immuneACCESS table with in-frame sequences only. Part of the clones is absent; in the studies checked, under half of the shortfall reflects unresolved V genes, and no reason is known for the rest. This sample holds 80,000 to 95,000 clones; about 94% were observed only once. Around 0.25% of the sample is in the top ten clones. This sequence originates from a human donor in good health. The chain uses TRBV6-5 and TRBJ2-5; 7 bases in the junction line up with TRBD1. The sample consisted of T cells isolated from PBMCs. The DNA reads TGTGCCAGCAGTTACCGTTACAGGGGTGGGGAGACCCAGTACTTC. Its product reads: CASSYRYRGGETQYF.